One and the same sample provided the 5 T cell receptor beta chains below, sequenced in a study of T cell repertoires in cytomegalovirus infection. TCRdb reprocessed the reads with MiXCR, giving one entry per CDR3 protein. The top ten hold 31% of the sample, which has about 120,000 distinct CDR3 sequences, roughly a tenth seen once. Their antigen targets remain unknown. The sample taken for sequencing was PBMCs, sequenced either directly or after in vitro stimulation (not recorded which). These receptors were taken from a human donor in good health (CMV status not recorded). Some clones in this sample may be carry-over from other donors' samples.

There are many counts of this clonotype. J is TRBJ1-3 and V is TRBV30; TRBD1 is a possible D gene (5 bases). The CDR3 is 20 residues long. The germline V gene has CDR1 GTSNPN and CDR2 SVGIG (reference sequence). Between the trimmed V and J ends, which lost 0 bases and 0 bases, there was a span of 24 bases. The CDR3 coding sequence is TGTGCCTGGAGTGTACTTAGATTCTTTGACAGCTTAAACTCTGGAAACACCATATATTTT. Encoded protein: CAWSVLRFFDSLNSGNTIYF.

CDR3 nucleotide sequence: TGTGCCTGGAGTCCAGGGACTAGCGGGAGGAATGAGCAGTTCTTC. This encodes CAWSPGTSGRNEQFF. This sequence joins TRBV30 and TRBJ2-1; 15 bases fit TRBD2. Germline V gives CDR1 GTSNPN, CDR2 SVGIG (reference sequence). The CDR3 is 15 amino acids. The ends lost 2 bases at V and 7 bases at J; junction bases unmatched: 3.

The genes are TRBV7-8 and TRBJ1-5, with D tentatively TRBD1 (6 bases). V lost 1 base and J lost 2, with 12 bases in between. The germline V gene has CDR1 SGHVS and CDR2 FQNEAQ. The CDR3 spans 16 residues. The CDR3 region is CASSLDGRGGNQPQHF. The CDR3 DNA sequence: TGTGCCAGCAGCTTAGACGGCAGGGGTGGCAATCAGCCCCAGCATTTT.

This clonotype occurred many times. J is TRBJ1-1 and V is TRBV6-5, with a tentative D call TRBD1 (5 bases). Trimming shortened V by 2 bases and J by 1 base, and 20 bases separated the two germline ends. There are 18 residues in the CDR3. Per germline, CDR1 MNHEY and CDR2 SVGAGI. The DNA of the CDR3 is TGTGCCAGCAGTTACACACGAAGTCCGGGGACGGGGAACACTGAAGCTTTCTTT. Residues: CASSYTRSPGTGNTEAFF.

There are many counts of this clonotype. This chain uses TRBV18 with TRBJ2-6; 7 nucleotides match TRBD1. V shed 3 bases and J 0 bases; nucleotides not matched to a gene: 8. CDR1 is KGHSH and CDR2 is LQKENI in the germline V gene. The CDR3 has 18 residues. In DNA form, the CDR3 reads TGTGCCAGCTCACCCTTCACAGGGGCCGGCTCTGGGGCCAACGTCCTGACTTTC. It is translated as CASSPFTGAGSGANVLTF.